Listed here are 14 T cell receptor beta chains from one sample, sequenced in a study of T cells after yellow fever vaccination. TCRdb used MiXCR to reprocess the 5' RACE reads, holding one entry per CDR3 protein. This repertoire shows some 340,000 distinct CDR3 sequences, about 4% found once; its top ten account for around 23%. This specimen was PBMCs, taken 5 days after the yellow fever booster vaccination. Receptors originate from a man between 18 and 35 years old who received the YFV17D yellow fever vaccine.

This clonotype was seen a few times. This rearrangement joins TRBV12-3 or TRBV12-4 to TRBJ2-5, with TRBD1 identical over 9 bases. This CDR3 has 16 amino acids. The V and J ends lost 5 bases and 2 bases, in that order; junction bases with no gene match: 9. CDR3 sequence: CASSPGQGKGQETQYF. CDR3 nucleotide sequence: TGTGCCAGCAGTCCCGGACAGGGGAAGGGGCAAGAGACCCAGTACTTC.

DNA for the CDR3: TGCGCCAGCAGCCAAGAAAGGGGGAAGGATGAAGCTTTCTTT. Protein sequence: CASSQERGKDEAFF. V gene TRBV4-1 combines with J gene TRBJ1-1; TRBD1 is a possible D gene (6 bases). The V and J ends lost 0 bases and 7 bases respectively, with 12 bases between them. Germline loops: CDR1 MGHRA, CDR2 YSYEKL. The CDR3 is made up of 14 amino acids.

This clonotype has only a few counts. The CDR3 coding sequence is TGTGCCAGCAGCCCAGAGGTTTCTGGGGCCAACGTCCTGACTTTC. This codes for CASSPEVSGANVLTF. The genes are TRBV7-3 and TRBJ2-6, with D unresolved. Trimming left V 5 bases short and J 1 base short, with 9 bases between. CDR1 and CDR2 from the germline V gene are SGHTA and FQGTGA. The CDR3 covers 15 residues.

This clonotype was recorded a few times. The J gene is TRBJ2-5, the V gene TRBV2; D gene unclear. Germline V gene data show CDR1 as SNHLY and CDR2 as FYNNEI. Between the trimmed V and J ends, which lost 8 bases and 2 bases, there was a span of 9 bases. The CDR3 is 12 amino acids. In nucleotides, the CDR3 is TGTGCCAGCGGTAGGGTGCAAGAGACCCAGTACTTC. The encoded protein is CASGRVQETQYF.

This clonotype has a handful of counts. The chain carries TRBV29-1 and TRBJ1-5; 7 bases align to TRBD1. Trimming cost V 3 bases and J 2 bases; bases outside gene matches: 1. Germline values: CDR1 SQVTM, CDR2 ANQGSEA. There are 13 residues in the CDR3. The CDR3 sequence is CSVDQGGNQPQHF. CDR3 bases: TGCAGCGTTGATCAGGGGGGCAATCAGCCCCAGCATTTT. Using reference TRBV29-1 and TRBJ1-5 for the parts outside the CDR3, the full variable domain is SAVISQKPSRDICQRGTSLTIQCQVDSQVTMMFWYRQQPGQSLTLIATANQGSEATYESGFVIDKFPISRPNLTFSTLTVSNMSPEDSSIYLCSVDQGGNQPQHFGDGTRLSIL.

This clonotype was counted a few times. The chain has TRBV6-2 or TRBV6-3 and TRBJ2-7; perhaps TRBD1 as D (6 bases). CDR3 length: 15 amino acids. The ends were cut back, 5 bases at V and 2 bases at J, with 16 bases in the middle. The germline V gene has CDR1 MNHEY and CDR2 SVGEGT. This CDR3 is CASSGSWDNPYEQYF. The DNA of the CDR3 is TGTGCCAGCAGTGGGAGTTGGGACAACCCCTACGAGCAGTACTTC.

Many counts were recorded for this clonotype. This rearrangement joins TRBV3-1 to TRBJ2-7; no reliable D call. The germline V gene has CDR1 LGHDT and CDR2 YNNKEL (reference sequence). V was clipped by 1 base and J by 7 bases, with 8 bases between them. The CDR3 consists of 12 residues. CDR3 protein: CASSQAAQEQYF. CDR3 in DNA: TGTGCCAGCAGCCAAGCCGCCCAGGAGCAGTACTTC.

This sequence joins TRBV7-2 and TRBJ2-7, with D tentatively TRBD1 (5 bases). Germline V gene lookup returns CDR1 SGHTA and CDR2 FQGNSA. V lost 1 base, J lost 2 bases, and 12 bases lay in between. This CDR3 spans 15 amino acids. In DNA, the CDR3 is TGTGCCAGCAGCTTAGGAGGACACCTCACCTACGAGCAGTACGTC. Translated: CASSLGGHLTYEQYV.

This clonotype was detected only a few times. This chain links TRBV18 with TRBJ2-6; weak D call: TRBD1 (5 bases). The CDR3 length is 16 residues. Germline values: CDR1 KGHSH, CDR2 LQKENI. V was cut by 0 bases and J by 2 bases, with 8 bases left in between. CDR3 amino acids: CASSPPGQTGANVLTF. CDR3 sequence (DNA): TGTGCCAGCTCACCACCCGGACAAACTGGGGCCAACGTCCTGACTTTC.

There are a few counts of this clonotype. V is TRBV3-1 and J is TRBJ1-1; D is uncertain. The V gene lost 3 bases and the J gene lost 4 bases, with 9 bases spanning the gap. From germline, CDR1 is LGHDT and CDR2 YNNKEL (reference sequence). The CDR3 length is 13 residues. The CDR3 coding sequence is TGTGCCAGCAGCCAGGGGTGGTCCACTGAAGCTTTCTTT. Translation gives CASSQGWSTEAFF. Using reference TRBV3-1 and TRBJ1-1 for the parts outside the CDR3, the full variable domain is DTAVSQTPKYLVTQMGNDKSIKCEQNLGHDTMYWYKQDSKKFLKIMFSYNNKELIINETVPNRFSPKSPDKAHLNLHINSLELGDSAVYFCASSQGWSTEAFFGQGTRLTVV.

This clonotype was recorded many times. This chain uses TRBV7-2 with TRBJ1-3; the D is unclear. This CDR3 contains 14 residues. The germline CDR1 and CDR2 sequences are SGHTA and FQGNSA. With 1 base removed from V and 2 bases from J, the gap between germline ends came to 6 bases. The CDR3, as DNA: TGTGCCAGCAGCTTAGTCCGGGCTGGAAACACCATATATTTT. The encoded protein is CASSLVRAGNTIYF.

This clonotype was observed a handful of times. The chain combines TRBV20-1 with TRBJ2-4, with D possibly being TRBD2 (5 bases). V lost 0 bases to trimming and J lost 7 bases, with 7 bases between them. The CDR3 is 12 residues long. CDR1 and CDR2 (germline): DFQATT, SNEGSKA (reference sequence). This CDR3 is CSARERRNIQYF. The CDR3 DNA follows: TGCAGTGCTAGAGAACGGAGGAACATTCAGTACTTC.

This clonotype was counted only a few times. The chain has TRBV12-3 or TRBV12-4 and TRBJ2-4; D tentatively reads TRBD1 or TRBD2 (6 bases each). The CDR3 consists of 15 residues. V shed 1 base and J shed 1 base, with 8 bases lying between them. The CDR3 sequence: CASSLGGAAKNIQYF. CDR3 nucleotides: TGTGCCAGCAGTTTAGGGGGGGCGGCCAAAAACATTCAGTACTTC.

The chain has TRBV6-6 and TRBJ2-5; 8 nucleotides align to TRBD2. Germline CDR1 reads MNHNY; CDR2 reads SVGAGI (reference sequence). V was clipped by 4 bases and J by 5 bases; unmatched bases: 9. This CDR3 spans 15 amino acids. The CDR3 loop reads CASSSPRGGSETQYF. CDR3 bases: TGTGCCAGCAGTTCTCCCCGGGGGGGTTCCGAGACCCAGTACTTC.